Listed below are T cell receptor beta chains from one sample, sequenced in a study of vaccination and CD4 T cells after COVID-19. TCRdb reanalysed the PCR reads using MiXCR and keeps one entry per CDR3 protein. The sample shows just over 20,000 distinct CDR3 sequences, under 75% of them seen only once. These receptors have no identified antigens. The sequenced sample was CD4+ T cells from blood, cultured in vitro. Receptors originate from a human donor who had recovered from COVID-19. CDR3s include the opening cysteine and the closing phenylalanine or tryptophan. D genes are given only for firm matches. Rows give clone size only sometimes, using once, few, many, or a class for an expanded clone.

14	TRBV10-2	NA	TRBJ2-5	NA	TGCGCCAGCAGGCCCCCAAGCCCCGGGGAGACCCAGTACTTC	CASRPPSPGETQYF
18	TRBV10-3	TRBD2	TRBJ2-1	once	TGTGCCATCAGCGACCCGCTGGGAGCTAGCGGGAGGGCTAATGAGCAGTTCTTC	CAISDPLGASGRANEQFF
13	TRBV20-1	TRBD2	TRBJ2-3	NA	TGCAGTGTTAGAGGTAGCGGGGGCTATACGCAGTATTTT	CSVRGSGGYTQYF
15	TRBV7-2	NA	TRBJ2-5	NA	TGTGCCAGCAGCGATAGATTTATGGGGGTAGAGACCCAGTACTTC	CASSDRFMGVETQYF
14	TRBV28	NA	TRBJ1-4	NA	TGTGCCAGCAGTTTATGGGGTAAAGGCGAAAAACTGTTTTTT	CASSLWGKGEKLFF
14	TRBV7-2	TRBD1	TRBJ1-2	NA	TGTGCCAGCAGCGGAGGAGGGGGCATCGTGGGCTACACCTTC	CASSGGGGIVGYTF
18	TRBV4-1	TRBD2	TRBJ2-2	NA	TGCGCCAGCAGCTACTCGCCCAGCGGGAGTAAGAACACCGGGGAGCTGTTTTTT	CASSYSPSGSKNTGELFF
14	TRBV7-9	NA	TRBJ1-2	once	TGTGCCAGCAGCTTAAGAGGGGACGGGGATGGCTACACCTTC	CASSLRGDGDGYTF
15	TRBV6-1	TRBD1	TRBJ1-3	NA	TGTGCCAGCACCCCGGGACAGGGAACCGGAAACACCATATATTTT	CASTPGQGTGNTIYF
15	TRBV20-1	TRBD1	TRBJ2-7	NA	TGCGGTGCTAGGAGAGGTGGGACAGGGGGCGAAGGGCAGTACTTC	CGARRGGTGGEGQYF
17	TRBV20-1	NA	TRBJ2-5	NA	TGCAGTGCTAGAGTTCCGTCCCAGCTAGCGACTCAAGAGACCCAGTACTTC	CSARVPSQLATQETQYF
14	TRBV7-9	NA	TRBJ1-1	NA	TGTGCCAGCAGCTTAGGACAGTCGAACACTGAAGCTTTCTTT	CASSLGQSNTEAFF
19	TRBV7-5	NA	TRBJ2-1	once	NA	CISVPEARTSGIPYNEQFF
18	TRBV21-1	NA	TRBJ1-2	NA	TGTGCCAGCAGGGAAAACTTCGACAGGGGGGTTCGCGACTATGGCTACACCTTC	CASRENFDRGVRDYGYTF
13	TRBV30	NA	TRBJ2-6	few	TGTGCCTGGAGTGGGGCCGGGGCCAACGTCCTGACTTTC	CAWSGAGANVLTF
15	TRBV7-8	NA	TRBJ1-1	NA	TGTGCCAGCAGCTACCTCTTTTCCGGACCCCCTGAAGCTTTCTTT	CASSYLFSGPPEAFF
14	TRBV10-1	NA	TRBJ2-5	once	TGCGCTTCATCTGTCGGAGGGGGGCAAGAGACCCAGTACTTC	CASSVGGGQETQYF
13	TRBV5-1	NA	TRBJ2-4	NA	TGCGCCAGCAGCTTGGCCGGGGAAAACATTCAGTACTTC	CASSLAGENIQYF
11	TRBV20-1	NA	TRBJ2-3	few	TGCAGTGCTCGAACCACAGATACGCAGTATTTT	CSARTTDTQYF
13	TRBV7-2	NA	TRBJ1-1	NA	TGTGCCAGCAGCTTAGAGGGACCTAAAGCAGCTTTCTTT	CASSLEGPKAAFF
16	TRBV7-2	NA	TRBJ2-4	NA	TGTGCCAGCAGCATCGAAGGTGCCCCTGCCAAAAACATTCAGTACTTC	CASSIEGAPAKNIQYF
14	TRBV19	NA	TRBJ1-6	NA	TGTGCCAGTGGACCTAGCTCCTATAATTCACCCCTCCACTTT	CASGPSSYNSPLHF
15	TRBV7-6	TRBD2	TRBJ2-3	NA	TGTGCCAGCAGCTCACTAGCGGGAAAGAGAGATACGCAGTATTTT	CASSSLAGKRDTQYF
16	TRBV15	NA	TRBJ2-5	NA	TGTGCCACCAGCAGAGTCAGGGGCAGCGAACAAGAGACCCAGTACTTC	CATSRVRGSEQETQYF
15	TRBV19	NA	TRBJ1-5	few	TGTGCCAGTAGTATAGGAGGGGCCAGCAATCAGCCCCAGCATTTT	CASSIGGASNQPQHF
15	TRBV6-1	NA	TRBJ1-4	NA	TGTGCCAGCACCCTGCGCCAGACCCCTAATGAAAAACTGTTTTTT	CASTLRQTPNEKLFF
17	TRBV20-1	NA	TRBJ1-5	NA	TGCAGTGCTAGAGATCACGGTCTAGGGGCCAGGGTTCAGCCCCAGCATTTT	CSARDHGLGARVQPQHF
15	TRBV7-2	TRBD2	TRBJ2-1	NA	TGTGCCAGCACCCCTCTAGCGGGCCCCGACAATGAGCAGTTCTTC	CASTPLAGPDNEQFF
16	TRBV18	TRBD1	TRBJ1-1	NA	TGTGCCAGCTCACCGAACAGGGGAGGTGAGAACACTGAAGCTTTCTTT	CASSPNRGGENTEAFF
13	TRBV7-9	NA	TRBJ1-2	NA	TGTGCCAGCACCCCAGACAGCTCCTATGGCTACACCTTC	CASTPDSSYGYTF
17	TRBV7-3	TRBD2	TRBJ2-2	NA	TGTGCCAGCAGCCGCCGGACTAGCGGGGGAAACACCGGGGAGCTGTTTTTT	CASSRRTSGGNTGELFF
17	TRBV7-2	TRBD1	TRBJ1-2	NA	TGTGCCAGCAGCTCGCCGGGACAGGGGATCGCGAACTATGGCTACACCTTC	CASSSPGQGIANYGYTF
14	TRBV18	TRBD1	TRBJ1-6	NA	TGTGCCAGCTCACCCAGGGAAGGGGGCTCACCCCTCCACTTT	CASSPREGGSPLHF
14	TRBV7-6	TRBD1	TRBJ1-1	NA	TGTGCCAGCAGCCCAGGGGGCGGCCGTACTGAAGCTTTCTTT	CASSPGGGRTEAFF
14	TRBV12-3/TRBV12-4	NA	TRBJ1-5	NA	TGTGCCAGCACCGGGCCAGGGGCAAGACAGCCCCAGCATTTT	CASTGPGARQPQHF
15	TRBV6-1	NA	TRBJ2-3	NA	TGTGCCAGCAAGGGATGGGTATCTAGCACAGATACGCAGTATTTT	CASKGWVSSTDTQYF
14	TRBV20-1	NA	TRBJ1-2	few	TGCAGTGCTAGATCGGTCCGAATTCACTATGGCTACACCTTC	CSARSVRIHYGYTF
16	TRBV5-5	NA	TRBJ2-2	once	TGTGCCAGCAGCTTGCTGGGCGAGGGGTGGACCGGGGAGCTGTTTTTT	CASSLLGEGWTGELFF
15	TRBV20-1	NA	TRBJ1-5	NA	TGCAGTGCGCCGGGGCGGGATGAAGGCAATCAGCCCCAGCATTTT	CSAPGRDEGNQPQHF
13	TRBV6-2/TRBV6-3	NA	TRBJ2-4	NA	TGTGCCAGCAGGCCTATAGCCAAAAACATTCAGTACTTC	CASRPIAKNIQYF
13	TRBV24-1	TRBD1	TRBJ2-7	NA	TGTGCCACCAGTGATTTGACAGGGGACGAGCAGTACTTC	CATSDLTGDEQYF
16	TRBV6-1	TRBD1	TRBJ1-5	NA	TGTGCCAGCAGTCCACCGGCGGGACAGGGGATTCAGCCCCAGCATTTT	CASSPPAGQGIQPQHF
15	TRBV6-1	NA	TRBJ1-5	NA	TGTGCCAGCAGTGATGGGCGAGTCCGCAATCAGCCCCAGCATTTT	CASSDGRVRNQPQHF
10	TRBV12-3/TRBV12-4	NA	TRBJ1-1	NA	TGTGCCAGCAGTTACGCTGGGGCTTTCTTT	CASSYAGAFF
15	TRBV7-2	NA	TRBJ1-5	few	TGTGCCAGCAGCTTGATAAGAGGGCGTGATCAGCCCCAGCATTTT	CASSLIRGRDQPQHF
15	TRBV7-2	NA	TRBJ1-5	NA	TGTGCCAGCAGCTTAGGGGGAGGGGTCAGCCAGCCCCAGCATTTT	CASSLGGGVSQPQHF
13	TRBV19	NA	TRBJ2-7	NA	TGTGCCAGTGGTCGGAGAGGCTCCTACGAGCAGTACTTC	CASGRRGSYEQYF
15	TRBV12-3/TRBV12-4	NA	TRBJ1-1	NA	TGTGCCAGCAGCCCCCAGGGCACGGTGCCGACTGAAGCTTTCTTT	CASSPQGTVPTEAFF
14	TRBV27	NA	TRBJ1-3	NA	TGTGCCAGCAGTTTATACGGGGTCGGAAACACCATATATTTT	CASSLYGVGNTIYF
16	TRBV6-5	NA	TRBJ2-7	NA	TGTGCCAGCAGTTTTTCGTCAGGGGGGGAGGCCTACGAGCAGTACTTC	CASSFSSGGEAYEQYF
14	TRBV30	NA	TRBJ1-2	NA	TGTGCCTGGAGTAGTCAGCCTTTTAACTATGGCTACACCTTC	CAWSSQPFNYGYTF
13	TRBV6-4	NA	TRBJ1-6	NA	TGTGCCAGCAGTGACTCGGTGAATTCACCCCTCCACTTT	CASSDSVNSPLHF
13	TRBV20-1	NA	TRBJ1-3	NA	TGCAGTGCTAGTAAATCCTACGCCAACACCATATATTTT	CSASKSYANTIYF
14	TRBV9	NA	TRBJ2-7	NA	TGTGCCAGCAGCGTTTCCGGGCTGTCTTACGAGCAGTACTTC	CASSVSGLSYEQYF
17	TRBV10-3	TRBD1	TRBJ2-7	once	TGTGCCATCAGTGAGTCACGGAAGGGGCAGGGGGCAGACGAGCAGTACTTC	CAISESRKGQGADEQYF
15	TRBV9	NA	TRBJ2-3	NA	TGTGCCAGCACCCTCAGGGGGGTACCTACAGATACGCAGTATTTT	CASTLRGVPTDTQYF
15	TRBV6-2/TRBV6-3	NA	TRBJ1-5	NA	TGTGCCAGCAGCCGCGGGAGGGGATCCAATCAGCCCCAGCATTTT	CASSRGRGSNQPQHF
15	TRBV27	TRBD1	TRBJ2-6	few	TGTGCCAGCCGGGGACAGGGGGCTGGGGCCAACGTCCTGACTTTC	CASRGQGAGANVLTF
15	TRBV7-8	TRBD1	TRBJ1-5	NA	TGTGCCAGCAGCTTATGGGACAGGGGGCAGCAGCCCCAGCATTTT	CASSLWDRGQQPQHF
13	TRBV7-2	NA	TRBJ2-4	once	TGTGCCAGCACCCCGGATCCGAAAAACATTCAGTACTTC	CASTPDPKNIQYF